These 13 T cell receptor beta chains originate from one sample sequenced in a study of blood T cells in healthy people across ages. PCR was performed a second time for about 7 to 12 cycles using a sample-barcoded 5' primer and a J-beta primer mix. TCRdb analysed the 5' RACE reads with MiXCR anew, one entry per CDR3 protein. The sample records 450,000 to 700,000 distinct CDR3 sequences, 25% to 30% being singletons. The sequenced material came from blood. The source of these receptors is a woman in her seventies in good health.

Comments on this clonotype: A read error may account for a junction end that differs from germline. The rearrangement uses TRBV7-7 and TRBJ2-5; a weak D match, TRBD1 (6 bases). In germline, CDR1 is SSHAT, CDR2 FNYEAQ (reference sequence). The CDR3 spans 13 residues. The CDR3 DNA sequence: TGTGCTAGCAGCCCGAACAGGGAAGAGGCCCAGTACTTC. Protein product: CASSPNREEAQYF.

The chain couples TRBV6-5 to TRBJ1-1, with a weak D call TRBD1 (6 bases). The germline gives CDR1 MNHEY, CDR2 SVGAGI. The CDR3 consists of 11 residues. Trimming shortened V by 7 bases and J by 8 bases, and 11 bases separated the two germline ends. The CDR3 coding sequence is TGTGCCAGCACCTCAGGACAGGAAGCTTTCTTT. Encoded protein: CASTSGQEAFF.

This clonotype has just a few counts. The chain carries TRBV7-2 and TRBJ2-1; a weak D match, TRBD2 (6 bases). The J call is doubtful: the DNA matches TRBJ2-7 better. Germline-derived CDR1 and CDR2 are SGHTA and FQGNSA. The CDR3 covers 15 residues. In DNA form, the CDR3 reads TGTGCCAGCAGCTTGGGTCTCGGAGGGACCTACGAGCAGTACTTC. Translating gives CASSLGLGGTYEQYF.

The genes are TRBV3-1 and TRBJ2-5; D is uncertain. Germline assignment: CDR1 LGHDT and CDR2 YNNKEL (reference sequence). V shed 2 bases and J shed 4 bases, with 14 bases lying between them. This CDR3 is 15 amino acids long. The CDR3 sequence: CASSQPISQTETQYF. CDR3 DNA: TGTGCCAGCAGCCAACCAATCAGCCAGACAGAGACCCAGTACTTC.

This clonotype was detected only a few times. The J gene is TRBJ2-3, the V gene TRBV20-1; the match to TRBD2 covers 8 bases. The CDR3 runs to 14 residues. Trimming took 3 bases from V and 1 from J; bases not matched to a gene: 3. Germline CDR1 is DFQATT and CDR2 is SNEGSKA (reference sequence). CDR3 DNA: TGCAGTGCTAGTAGGCGGGGGGGCACAGATACGCAGTATTTT. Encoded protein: CSASRRGGTDTQYF.

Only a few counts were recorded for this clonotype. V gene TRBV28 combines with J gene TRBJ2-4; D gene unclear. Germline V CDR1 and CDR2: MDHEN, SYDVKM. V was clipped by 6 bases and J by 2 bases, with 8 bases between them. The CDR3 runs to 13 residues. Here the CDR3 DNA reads TGTGCCAGCAGGGGCGCGTCCAAAAACATTCAGTACTTC. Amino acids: CASRGASKNIQYF. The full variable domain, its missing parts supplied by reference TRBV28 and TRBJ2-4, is DVKVTQSSRYLVKRTGEKVFLECVQDMDHENMFWYRQDPGLGLRLIYFSYDVKMKEKGDIPEGYSVSREKKERFSLILESASTNQTSMYLCASRGASKNIQYFGAGTRLSVL.

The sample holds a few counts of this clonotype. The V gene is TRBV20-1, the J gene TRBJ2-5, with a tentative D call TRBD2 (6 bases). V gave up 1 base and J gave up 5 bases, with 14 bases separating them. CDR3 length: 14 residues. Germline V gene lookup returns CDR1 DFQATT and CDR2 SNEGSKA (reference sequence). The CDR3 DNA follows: TGCAGTGCTAGAGTGGTCGGAGGAGGGGAGACCCAGTACTTC. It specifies CSARVVGGGETQYF.

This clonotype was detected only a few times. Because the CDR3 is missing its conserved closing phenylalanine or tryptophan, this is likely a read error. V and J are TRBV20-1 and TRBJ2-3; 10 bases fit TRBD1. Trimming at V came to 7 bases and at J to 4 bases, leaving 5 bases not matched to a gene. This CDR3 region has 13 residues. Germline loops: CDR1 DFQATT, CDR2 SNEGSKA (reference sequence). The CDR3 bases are TGCAGTGGAGACAGGGGGCAATCAGATACGCAGTATCTT. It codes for CSGDRGQSDTQYL.

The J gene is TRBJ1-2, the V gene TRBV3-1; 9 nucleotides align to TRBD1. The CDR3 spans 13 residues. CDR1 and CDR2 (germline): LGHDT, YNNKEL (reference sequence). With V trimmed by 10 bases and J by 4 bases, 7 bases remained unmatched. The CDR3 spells CATSDRGGYGYTF. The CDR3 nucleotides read TGTGCCACCTCGGACAGGGGTGGCTATGGCTACACCTTC. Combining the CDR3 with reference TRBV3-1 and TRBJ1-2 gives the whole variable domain DTAVSQTPKYLVTQMGNDKSIKCEQNLGHDTMYWYKQDSKKFLKIMFSYNNKELIINETVPNRFSPKSPDKAHLNLHINSLELGDSAVYFCATSDRGGYGYTFGSGTRLTVV.

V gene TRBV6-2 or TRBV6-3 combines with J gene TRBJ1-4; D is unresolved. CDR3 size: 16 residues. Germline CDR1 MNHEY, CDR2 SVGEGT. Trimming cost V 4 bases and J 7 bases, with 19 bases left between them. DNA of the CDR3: TGTGCCAGCAGTTCGGAGACCCGGGCGTTACGTGAAAAACTGTTTTTT. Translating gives CASSSETRALREKLFF.

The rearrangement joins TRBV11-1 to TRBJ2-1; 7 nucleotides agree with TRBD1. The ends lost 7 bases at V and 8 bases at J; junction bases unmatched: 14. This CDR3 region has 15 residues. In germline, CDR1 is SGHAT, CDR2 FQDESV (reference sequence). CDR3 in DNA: TGTGCCAGCATCAAGGGACAGACCTCGACAGATGAGCAGTTCTTC. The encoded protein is CASIKGQTSTDEQFF.

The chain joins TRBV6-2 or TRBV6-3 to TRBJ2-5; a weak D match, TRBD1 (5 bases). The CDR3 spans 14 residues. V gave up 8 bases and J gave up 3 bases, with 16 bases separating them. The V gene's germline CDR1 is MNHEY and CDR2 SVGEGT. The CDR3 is CASALHDSKETQYF. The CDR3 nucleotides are TGTGCCAGCGCCCTCCATGACAGCAAAGAGACCCAGTACTTC.

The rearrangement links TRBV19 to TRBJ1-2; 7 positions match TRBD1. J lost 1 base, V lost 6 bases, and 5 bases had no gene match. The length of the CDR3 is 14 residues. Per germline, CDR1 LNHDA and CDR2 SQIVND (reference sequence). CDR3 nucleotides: TGTGCCAGTAGCTGGGACAGAAATAACTATGGCTACACCTTC. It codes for CASSWDRNNYGYTF.